The 17 T cell receptor beta chains below all came from one sample that was sequenced in a study of T-cell reconstitution after alpha-beta-depleted transplantation in children. It was with unique molecular identifiers that the TCRbeta library was prepared. TCRdb called the PCR reads again in MiXCR, with one record for every CDR3 protein. The table lists about 490,000 distinct CDR3 sequences, about 10% of them singletons. The source was PBMCs, collected before TCRalphabeta/CD19-depleted stem cell transplant. These receptors were collected from a child under 10 years old with inherited bone marrow failure, due to receive a stem cell transplant.

This clonotype was recorded at least ten times. The V and J genes are TRBV12-3 or TRBV12-4 and TRBJ1-1; TRBD1 is a possible D gene (5 bases). This CDR3 contains 16 residues. V was clipped by 6 bases and J by 2 bases, with 19 bases between them. The CDR3: CASSLAGFGVNTEAFF. The CDR3 DNA is TGTGCCAGCAGCCTAGCAGGGTTTGGGGTTAACACTGAAGCTTTCTTT.

Here the CDR3 DNA reads TGTGCCAGCAGCTCCACAGGAGCCACCTACGAGCAGTACTTC. Its protein is CASSSTGATYEQYF. The chain joins TRBV11-2 to TRBJ2-7; perhaps TRBD1 as D (5 bases). Germline V CDR1 and CDR2: SGHAT, FQNNGV. V was shortened by 4 bases and J by 2 bases, with 12 bases between the two germline ends. CDR3 length: 14 residues.

At least ten counts were recorded for this clonotype. The V call is TRBV12-3 or TRBV12-4, the J call TRBJ2-1, with 11 bases matching TRBD1. Germline trimming cut 9 bases from V and 8 bases from J; bases unmatched to any gene: 6. This CDR3 comprises 13 residues. CDR3 in amino acids: CARGTGGRDEQFF. The DNA for the CDR3 is TGTGCCAGGGGGACAGGGGGGAGGGATGAGCAGTTCTTC.

The chain links TRBV1 to TRBJ2-3. TRBV1 represents a pseudogene. CDR3 length equals 14 residues. CDR3 in DNA: TGCACCAGCAGCCAAACGCGTGGGATCGGTACGCAGTATTTT. Translation gives CTSSQTRGIGTQYF.

The chain employs TRBV20-1 and TRBJ1-2; 7 bases are a match to TRBD1. The length of the CDR3 is 14 residues. After removal of 6 bases from V and 8 bases from J, the junction contained 15 bases not matched to a gene. Germline V gene data show CDR1 as DFQATT and CDR2 as SNEGSKA (reference sequence). DNA of the CDR3: TGCAGTGCAATGATAAACAGGGGTGCCACGGGCTACACCTTC. This gives the protein CSAMINRGATGYTF.

This clonotype was counted ten times or more. The chain uses TRBV5-1 and TRBJ2-5; 11 bases line up with TRBD1. V dropped 4 bases and J dropped 4; count of bases not matched to a gene: 6. This CDR3 has 15 amino acids. In germline, CDR1 is SGHRS, CDR2 YFSETQ. The CDR3 region is CASSRRTGGRETQYF. CDR3 sequence (DNA): TGCGCCAGCAGCAGAAGGACAGGGGGCAGAGAGACCCAGTACTTC.

The table lists this clonotype with many counts. CDR3 sequence: CSAPGLKNIQYF. CDR3 nucleotide sequence: TGCAGTGCCCCGGGACTAAAGAACATTCAGTACTTC. This chain links TRBV20-1 with TRBJ2-4, with TRBD2 matching 7 bases. Germline CDR1 DFQATT, CDR2 SNEGSKA (reference sequence). The V gene end was trimmed by 6 bases and the J gene end by 7 bases; junction bases not matched to a gene: 6. The CDR3 is made up of 12 amino acids.

This clonotype was recorded many times. V usage is TRBV7-9 and J usage is TRBJ2-7; TRBD2 agrees at 7 bases. V was pared by 7 bases and J by 7 bases, with 4 bases of the junction left unmatched. In germline, CDR1 is SEHNR, CDR2 FQNEAQ (reference sequence). The CDR3 consists of 11 residues. CDR3 protein: CASTGGLEQYF. The CDR3 DNA sequence: TGTGCCAGCACGGGGGGATTGGAGCAGTACTTC.

This clonotype was counted ten times or more. The V gene is TRBV5-1, the J gene TRBJ2-6; the D is unclear. The germline V gene has CDR1 SGHRS and CDR2 YFSETQ. The CDR3 length is 18 residues. Trimming removed 1 base at V and 0 bases at J, with 14 bases between. The CDR3 loop reads CASSLTGLSPSGANVLTF. The CDR3 DNA is TGCGCCAGCAGCTTGACCGGGCTGAGCCCCTCTGGGGCCAACGTCCTGACTTTC.

This clonotype was detected many times. V gene TRBV27 combines with J gene TRBJ2-6; TRBD1 matches 10 bases. V dropped 3 bases and J dropped 1; count of bases not matched to a gene: 9. This CDR3 spans 19 amino acids. Germline V CDR1 and CDR2: MNHEY, SMNVEV (reference sequence). CDR3 in amino acids: CASSLQTGGSPSGANVLTF. The CDR3 nucleotides are TGTGCCAGCAGTTTGCAGACAGGGGGCTCCCCTTCTGGGGCCAACGTCCTGACTTTC.

This chain connects TRBV20-1 to TRBJ2-7, with TRBD1 identical over 9 bases. The CDR3 has 14 amino acids. Germline CDR1 is DFQATT and CDR2 is SNEGSKA (reference sequence). With 3 bases clipped from V and 3 bases from J, the junction kept 6 bases outside the gene matches. The CDR3 DNA sequence: TGCAGTGCTAGGAGACAGGGGGAGGGCTACGAGCAGTACTTC. Translating it yields CSARRQGEGYEQYF.

This clonotype has at least ten counts. The chain carries TRBV7-2 and TRBJ2-7, with 8 positions matching TRBD2. The CDR3 totals 15 residues. With V trimmed by 5 bases and J by 4 bases, 10 bases remained unmatched. CDR1 and CDR2 (germline): SGHTA, FQGNSA. The CDR3 reads CASSPSSGLVYEQYF. DNA of the CDR3: TGTGCCAGCAGCCCGTCTAGCGGGCTGGTATACGAGCAGTACTTC.

This clonotype was observed many times. The chain links TRBV6-2 or TRBV6-3 to TRBJ1-1; D remains ambiguous. V shed 4 bases and J shed 0 bases, with 15 bases lying between them. The CDR3 has 16 residues. Germline V gives CDR1 MNHEY, CDR2 SVGEGT. CDR3 sequence: CASSSSAKRMNTEAFF. CDR3 sequence (DNA): TGTGCCAGCAGTTCGTCGGCTAAGAGAATGAACACTGAAGCTTTCTTT.

The genes are TRBV12-3 or TRBV12-4 and TRBJ2-2; D possibly matches TRBD1 or TRBD2 (6 bases each). The length of the CDR3 is 18 residues. CDR3 bases: TGTACCTGCAGTTTAATGGGGGGCGCGGGGCCTTTCACCGGGGAGCTGTTTTTT. Protein: CTCSLMGGAGPFTGELFF.

This clonotype was counted many times. The gene calls are TRBV5-5 and TRBJ2-7, with D perhaps TRBD1 (6 bases). The V and J ends lost 0 bases and 3 bases respectively, with 10 bases between them. Germline CDR1 SGHKS, CDR2 YYEKEE (reference sequence). The CDR3 totals 14 residues. The CDR3 here is CASSLEGVSYEQYF. The DNA for the CDR3 is TGTGCCAGCAGCTTGGAGGGGGTAAGCTACGAGCAGTACTTC.

This clonotype occurred many times. The V and J genes are TRBV9 and TRBJ2-3; the D gene is possibly TRBD1 (5 bases). The V gene lost 0 bases and the J gene lost 3 bases, with 14 bases spanning the gap. Germline V gene sequence: CDR1 SGDLS, CDR2 YYNGEE. This CDR3 is 16 amino acids long. The CDR3 sequence: CASSVDRTQGTDTQYF. The DNA for the CDR3 is TGTGCCAGCAGCGTAGACCGGACCCAGGGTACAGATACGCAGTATTTT. Complete variable domain (other parts from reference TRBV9 and TRBJ2-3): DSGVTQTPKHLITATGQRVTLRCSPRSGDLSVYWYQQSLDQGLQFLIQYYNGEERAKGNILERFSAQQFPDLHSELNLSSLELGDSALYFCASSVDRTQGTDTQYFGPGTRLTVL.

In its sample, this clonotype was seen many times. In DNA, the CDR3 is TGTGCCAGCAGCGTATACCCGGGAGAAGCATACGAGCAGTACTTC. It encodes CASSVYPGEAYEQYF. The chain carries TRBV9 and TRBJ2-7; perhaps TRBD2 as D (6 bases). V dropped 1 base and J dropped 4 bases, with 15 bases sitting between them. The CDR3 runs 15 residues. From germline, CDR1 is SGDLS and CDR2 YYNGEE.